These T cell receptor beta chains were read from a single sample in a study of T cell repertoires in ileal Crohn's disease. The data were produced by immunoSEQ multiplex PCR, yet TCRdb's version contains in-frame clones alone and is incomplete. The repertoire holds about 6,400 clones, with about 85% as singletons. The sample taken for sequencing was ileal tissue. The source of these receptors is an adult with Crohn's disease. Each CDR3 is given with its conserved first and last residue. A D gene is named only where the DNA matches it firmly. Clone size is shown for a subset of rows, as once, few, many or a class of expanded clone.

d_call	clone_size	j_call	v_call	cdr3_nt	cdr3_aa
.	few	TRBJ2-7	TRBV6-1	TGTGCCAGCAGTGCCTCCCCCTACGAGCAGTACTTC	CASSASPYEQYF
.	.	TRBJ1-1	TRBV5-1	TGCGCCAGCAGCTCGGGCAGGACTGACATGAACACTGAAGCTTTCTTT	CASSSGRTDMNTEAFF
.	.	TRBJ1-5	TRBV28	TGTGCCAGCAGTTTCCCAACAGGGTTACTACAGCCCCAGCATTTT	CASSFPTGLLQPQHF
.	.	TRBJ2-3	TRBV5-6	TGTGCCAGCAGCGTGCTAGTTGCAGGGGATACGCAGTATTTT	CASSVLVAGDTQYF
TRBD2	.	TRBJ2-3	TRBV7-2	TGTGCCAGCAGCACTACTAGCGGGAGTGGCACAGATACGCAGTATTTT	CASSTTSGSGTDTQYF
.	.	TRBJ1-2	TRBV5-1	TGCGCCAGTGGTAGTTCGGTCGGTGGCTACACCTTC	CASGSSVGGYTF
.	.	TRBJ2-3	TRBV29-1	TGCAGCGTTGACTTCACAGATACGCAGTATTTT	CSVDFTDTQYF
.	.	TRBJ2-5	TRBV2	TGTGCCAGCAGTGAAGAAACAGATCAAGAGACCCAGTACTTC	CASSEETDQETQYF
TRBD2	.	TRBJ2-1	TRBV7-9	TGTGCCAGCAGCTTAGGGACTAGCGGGGCCTACAATGAGCAGTTCTTC	CASSLGTSGAYNEQFF
TRBD1	.	TRBJ1-5	TRBV19	TGTGCCAGTAGTCCAGATTTAACAGGGGGCAATCAGCCCCAGCATTTT	CASSPDLTGGNQPQHF
TRBD1	.	TRBJ2-3	TRBV19	TGTGCCAGTAGTATGCTGTCGGGGACAGCCTCCACAGATACGCAGTATTTT	CASSMLSGTASTDTQYF
.	.	TRBJ1-1	TRBV14	TGTGCCAGCAGCCAAGAGGTGCGACAGGAACAGGGTGAAGCTTTCTTT	CASSQEVRQEQGEAFF
.	.	TRBJ2-5	TRBV16	TGTGCCAGCAGCCCCCCAACAGGGCAAGAGACCCAGTACTTC	CASSPPTGQETQYF
.	few	TRBJ1-2	TRBV6-5	TGTGCCAGCAGTTCCACTTCCTCCGGGGGCTATGGCTACACCTTC	CASSSTSSGGYGYTF
TRBD1	.	TRBJ2-1	TRBV5-1	TGCGCCAGCAGCTTATTTACGACAGGGGGTGAGCAGTTCTTC	CASSLFTTGGEQFF
TRBD2	.	TRBJ2-1	TRBV4-3	TGCGCCAGCAGCCCAGGGACTAGCTCCTACAATGAGCAGTTCTTC	CASSPGTSSYNEQFF
.	.	TRBJ2-1	TRBV6-6	TGTGCCAGCAGTTACTCTGAGGGTTTTGAGCAGTTCTTC	CASSYSEGFEQFF
.	.	TRBJ2-2	TRBV18	TGTGCCAGCTCACCCAGGACAGAGACGAACACCGGGGAGCTGTTTTTT	CASSPRTETNTGELFF
.	.	TRBJ1-1	TRBV2	TGTGCCAGCAGCACGATCCGGGGGATCGGGAACACTGAAGCTTTCTTT	CASSTIRGIGNTEAFF
.	.	TRBJ2-7	TRBV4-1	TGCGCCAGCAGCCAAGACCCTAGCTCGAAGGGCTACGAGCAGTACTTC	CASSQDPSSKGYEQYF
.	few	TRBJ1-1	TRBV7-3	TGTGCCAGCAGCAACGCGATGAACACTGAAGCTTTCTTT	CASSNAMNTEAFF
.	.	TRBJ1-1	TRBV28	TGTGCCAGCAGCCCCTCGGGTGGAGGGCTGAACACTGAAGCTTTCTTT	CASSPSGGGLNTEAFF